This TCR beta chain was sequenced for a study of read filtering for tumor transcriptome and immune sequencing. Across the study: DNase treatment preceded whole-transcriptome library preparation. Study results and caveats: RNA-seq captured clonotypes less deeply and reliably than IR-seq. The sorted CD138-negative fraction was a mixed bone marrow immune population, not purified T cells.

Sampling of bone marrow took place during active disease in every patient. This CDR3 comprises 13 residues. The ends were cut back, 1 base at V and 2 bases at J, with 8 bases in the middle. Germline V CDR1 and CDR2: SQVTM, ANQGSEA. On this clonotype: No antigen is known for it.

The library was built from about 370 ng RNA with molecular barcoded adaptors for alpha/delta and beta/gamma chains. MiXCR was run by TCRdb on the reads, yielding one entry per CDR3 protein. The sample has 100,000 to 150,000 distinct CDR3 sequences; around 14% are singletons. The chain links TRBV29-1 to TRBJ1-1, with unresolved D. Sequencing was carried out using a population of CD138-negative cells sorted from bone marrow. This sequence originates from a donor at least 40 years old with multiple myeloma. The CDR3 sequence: CSVEVSINTEAFF. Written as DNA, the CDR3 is TGCAGCGTTGAAGTCAGCATAAACACTGAAGCTTTCTTT.